Below, 8 T cell receptor beta chains from the same sample are listed, as sequenced in a study of CD8+CD57+ T cells in acquired aplastic anemia. The patients chosen for sequencing had shown expansion of CD8+CD57+ cells (detected by flow cytometry). The TCR beta profiling, which covered VDJ combination and CDR3 sequence, was carried out using genomic DNA as the template. MiXCR was run by TCRdb on the reads, yielding one entry per CDR3 protein. The sample contains about 470,000 distinct CDR3 sequences, about a third of which appear only once. Sequencing was carried out using sorted CD4+, CD8+, or CD8+CD57+ T cells (not recorded which) from PBMCs. These receptors were taken from a human donor with aplastic anemia.

The chain joins TRBV12-3 or TRBV12-4 to TRBJ2-7; 9 positions agree with TRBD1. The junction had 11 bases not matched to a gene; V was cut back by 9 bases and J by 5 bases. This CDR3 is 14 amino acids long. The CDR3 region is CARTSQGASNEQYF. The CDR3 region has the DNA TGTGCCAGGACTTCACAGGGGGCGAGTAACGAGCAGTACTTC.

This clonotype was counted between two and nine times. The chain has TRBV12-3 or TRBV12-4 and TRBJ1-4, with TRBD1 matching over 9 bases. Losses at the gene ends were 5 bases for V and 8 bases for J; bases not matched to a gene: 6. CDR3 size: 14 residues. Here the CDR3 reads CASSKDRGEEKLFF. Here the CDR3 DNA reads TGTGCCAGCAGTAAGGACAGGGGCGAGGAAAAACTGTTTTTT.

The rearrangement uses TRBV6-1 and TRBJ1-1; D may be TRBD1 (5 bases). Trimming stripped 4 bases from V and 1 base from J, with 16 bases between. Looked up from germline, CDR1 is MNHNS and CDR2 is SASEGT. The CDR3 loop spans 16 amino acids. The CDR3 here is CASSAPSGLTNTEAFF. The CDR3 coding sequence is TGTGCCAGCAGTGCACCATCGGGACTCACGAACACTGAAGCTTTCTTT.

The genes are TRBV5-4 and TRBJ1-2; perhaps TRBD1 as D (6 bases). This CDR3 region has 17 residues. The germline V gene has CDR1 SGHNT and CDR2 YYREEE (reference sequence). The V end was cut by 2 bases, the J end by 4 bases, with 21 bases between. Here the CDR3 reads CASSLQGTRTSFYGYTF. In nucleotides, the CDR3 is TGTGCCAGCAGCTTACAGGGAACACGGACCAGTTTCTATGGCTACACCTTC.

This clonotype has a handful of counts. The V call is TRBV20-1, the J call TRBJ1-1; possibly TRBD1 for D (5 bases). V was shortened by 4 bases and J by 3 bases, with 9 bases between the two germline ends. Germline-derived CDR1 and CDR2 are DFQATT and SNEGSKA (reference sequence). CDR3 length equals 12 residues. The CDR3 coding sequence is TGCAGTGCTAAAGACAGAGACACTGAAGCTTTCTTT. Its translation: CSAKDRDTEAFF.

Worth noting for this clonotype: The junction differs from germline at one of its ends, possibly a read error. The V and J genes are TRBV19 and TRBJ2-7; D is unclear. Germline assignment: CDR1 LNHDA and CDR2 SQIVND (reference sequence). CDR3 length equals 12 residues. The CDR3 loop is CASSSGSHEQCF. The CDR3 bases are TGTGCCAGTAGTTCCGGGTCCCACGAGCAGTGCTTC.

This chain joins TRBV7-8 and TRBJ2-3; TRBD1 matches at 8 bases. Germline CDR1 SGHVS, CDR2 FQNEAQ. The CDR3 is made up of 17 amino acids. V trimming: 2 bases; J trimming: 3 bases; junction bases outside the gene matches: 10. CDR3 region: CASSLSRQGAFTDTQYF. CDR3 sequence (DNA): TGTGCCAGCAGCTTATCTCGCCAGGGGGCGTTTACAGATACGCAGTATTTT.

This sequence joins TRBV10-3 and TRBJ2-7; 7 nucleotides agree with TRBD1. CDR1 is ENHRY and CDR2 is SYGVKD in the germline V gene. The CDR3 runs to 13 residues. With V trimmed by 8 bases and J by 7 bases, 11 bases remained unmatched. The DNA for the CDR3 is TGTGCCATCGGGACAGAGACCTCAAGGGAGCAGTACTTC. Its protein is CAIGTETSREQYF.